The 31 T cell receptor beta chains in this list originate from one sample, sequenced in a study of identical twins' blood T cells. TCRdb passed the 5' RACE reads through MiXCR, listing each CDR3 protein once. The profile shows 300,000 to 400,000 distinct CDR3 sequences, 28% of them singletons. What was sequenced was PBMCs. Receptor source: a woman aged 18-50 years in good health.

The chain links TRBV12-3 or TRBV12-4 to TRBJ2-7; a possible D gene is TRBD1 (5 bases). This CDR3 comprises 16 residues. Trimming took 3 bases from V and 2 from J, leaving 17 bases between them. The CDR3 protein is CASSFYRTLQPYEQYF. In nucleotides, the CDR3 is TGTGCCAGCAGTTTTTACAGGACCTTACAACCCTACGAGCAGTACTTC.

The CDR3 nucleotides read TGTGCCAGCAGCGTCCGGGACAGACCTACAATTTTTACTGAAGCTTTCTTT. Translated, it gives CASSVRDRPTIFTEAFF. V and J are TRBV5-6 and TRBJ1-1; 7 bases agree with TRBD1. V lost 4 bases and J lost 5; bases outside the gene matches: 17. There are 17 residues in the CDR3. CDR1 is SGHDT and CDR2 is YYEEEE in the germline V gene.

The chain is built from TRBV12-3 or TRBV12-4 and TRBJ2-7, with D possibly called TRBD1 or TRBD2 (5 bases each). Trimming cost V 3 bases and J 11 bases, with 17 bases left between them. There are 13 residues in the CDR3. The chain's CDR3 is CASSFQGRYGKYF. Written as DNA, the CDR3 is TGTGCCAGCAGTTTTCAGGGAAGGTACGGGAAGTACTTC.

This clonotype was seen a few times. The rearrangement uses TRBV10-2 and TRBJ2-3; TRBD2 matches at 13 bases. Germline-derived CDR1 and CDR2 are WSHSY and SAAADI. V lost 5 bases to trimming and J lost 5 bases; unmatched junction nucleotides: 4. The CDR3 runs 15 residues. DNA for the CDR3: TGCGCCAGCAGTCCTACTAGCGGGGGGGGAGATACGCAGTATTTT. Translating it yields CASSPTSGGGDTQYF.

This sequence joins TRBV2 and TRBJ1-4, with D hard to call. The germline CDR1 and CDR2 sequences are SNHLY and FYNNEI. This CDR3 is built from 14 residues. Trimming removed 4 bases at V and 10 bases at J, with 16 bases between. CDR3 in amino acids: CASSAGWQSGKLFF. The CDR3 DNA is TGTGCCAGCAGTGCGGGTTGGCAATCGGGAAAACTGTTTTTT.

This clonotype was picked up a small number of times. This chain joins TRBV19 and TRBJ1-2; 8 nucleotides match TRBD1. Germline V lookup: CDR1 LNHDA, CDR2 SQIVND (reference sequence). V lost 10 bases, J lost 5 bases, and 15 bases stayed unmatched. There are 15 residues in the CDR3. The CDR3, as DNA: TGTGCCACCGCCCCGGCGGCAGGGGGCTCTTATGGCTACACCTTC. This gives the protein CATAPAAGGSYGYTF.

This clonotype has a count of ten or more. A much bigger clone sits one base away, suggesting this may be a read error. The chain has TRBV5-1 and TRBJ1-5; D is undetermined. Germline V CDR1 and CDR2: SGHRS, YFSETQ. Trimming left V 0 bases short and J 0 bases short, with 7 bases between. There are 15 residues in the CDR3. The CDR3 DNA is TGCGCCAGCAGCTTGGAAGGGAATAGCAATCAGCCCCAGCATTTT. Encoded protein: CASSLEGNSNQPQHF.

Many counts were recorded for this clonotype. At one of its ends the junction is not consistent with the germline gene, which may arise from a read error. This sequence joins TRBV5-1 and TRBJ1-1, with 7 bases that match TRBD1. CDR1 and CDR2 from the germline V gene are SGHRS and YFSETQ. The CDR3 is 14 residues long. CDR3 protein: CASSPGTVNTEAFF. In DNA form, the CDR3 reads TGTGCCAGCAGTCCCGGGACAGTGAACACTGAAGCTTTCTTT. The whole variable domain, remainder taken from reference TRBV5-1 and TRBJ1-1, is KAGVTQTPRYLIKTRGQQVTLSCSPISGHRSVSWYQQTPGQGLQFLFEYFSETQRNKGNFPGRFSGRQFSNSRSEMNVSTLELGDSALYLCASSPGTVNTEAFFGQGTRLTVV.

The rearrangement links TRBV5-6 to TRBJ2-2, with a weak D call TRBD1 (6 bases). There are 16 residues in the CDR3. With 1 base removed from V and 4 bases from J, the gap between germline ends came to 14 bases. Germline V gene data show CDR1 as SGHDT and CDR2 as YYEEEE. The CDR3 loop is CASSLPQQGSTGELFF. CDR3 nucleotides: TGTGCCAGCAGCTTGCCTCAGCAGGGGAGCACCGGGGAGCTGTTTTTT.

V is TRBV30 and J is TRBJ2-3, with D perhaps being TRBD1 or TRBD2 (5 bases each). Trimming stripped 1 base from V and 2 bases from J, with 16 bases between. CDR1 is GTSNPN and CDR2 is SVGIG in the germline V gene (reference sequence). There are 16 residues in the CDR3. CDR3 region: CAWSDGAAVLTDTQYF. CDR3 nucleotide sequence: TGTGCCTGGAGTGACGGGGCGGCGGTACTCACAGATACGCAGTATTTT.

This clonotype was picked up many times. This chain uses TRBV29-1 with TRBJ2-7; no clear D. CDR3 length: 13 amino acids. Per the germline V gene, CDR1 is SQVTM and CDR2 is ANQGSEA. V lost 5 bases and J 2 bases, leaving 13 bases between the germline ends. The CDR3 sequence is CSVRRLLTYEQYF. The CDR3 region has the DNA TGCAGCGTTCGGAGACTCCTCACCTACGAGCAGTACTTC.

The chain recombines TRBV18 with TRBJ1-6; D call uncertain. This CDR3 is built from 14 residues. Germline V gives CDR1 KGHSH, CDR2 LQKENI. V gave up 2 bases and J gave up 7 bases, with 9 bases separating them. The CDR3 bases are TGTGCCAGCTCACCAACAGCGAGGAATTCACCCCTCCACTTT. Translating it yields CASSPTARNSPLHF.

This clonotype was found many times. The CDR3 is CASSFRQVGPSGNTIYF. Written as DNA, the CDR3 is TGTGCCAGCAGTTTTCGGCAAGTGGGGCCCTCTGGAAACACCATATATTTT. The chain uses TRBV12-3 or TRBV12-4 and TRBJ1-3; D is perhaps TRBD1 (5 bases). Trimming stripped 3 bases from V and 0 bases from J, with 15 bases between. The CDR3 runs 17 residues.

This clonotype was observed many times. V is TRBV29-1 and J is TRBJ1-4; no firm D call. The V end was cut by 4 bases, the J end by 0 bases, with 3 bases between. The length of the CDR3 is 12 residues. Germline V gene data show CDR1 as SQVTM and CDR2 as ANQGSEA. CDR3 bases: TGCAGCGTTGCTTCAACTAATGAAAAACTGTTTTTT. Translating it yields CSVASTNEKLFF.

This clonotype was seen more than once but under ten times. The CDR3 is CASSLGDIHGYTF. CDR3 coding DNA: TGTGCCAGCAGCTTAGGGGACATTCATGGCTACACCTTC. This rearrangement joins TRBV7-9 to TRBJ1-2; tentative D call: TRBD1 (6 bases). V lost 1 base and J lost 6, with 9 bases in between. Germline V gene sequence: CDR1 SEHNR, CDR2 FQNEAQ (reference sequence). The CDR3 is 13 residues long.

The chain is built from TRBV27 and TRBJ1-1; D is possibly TRBD1 (6 bases). Looked up from germline, CDR1 is MNHEY and CDR2 is SMNVEV (reference sequence). The CDR3 has 11 amino acids. The CDR3 bases are TGTTCCACCCGACAGACAGGTGCGGCTTTCTTT. Its translation is CSTRQTGAAFF.

This clonotype has a handful of counts. This may be a read error: a much more frequent sequence differs by one nucleotide. The chain joins TRBV11-2 to TRBJ1-1, with D perhaps TRBD1 (6 bases). Trimming removed 2 bases from V and 4 bases from J, with 8 bases in between. The CDR3 length is 13 residues. Germline V CDR1 and CDR2: SGHAT, FQNNGV. The CDR3 here is CASSLTGITEAFF. The CDR3, as DNA: TGTGCCAGCAGCTTAACAGGGATCACTGAAGCTTTCTTT.

J is TRBJ1-1 and V is TRBV5-1; the D is unclear. V was trimmed by 2 bases and J by 4 bases, leaving 12 bases between them. CDR1 is SGHRS, CDR2 YFSETQ, per germline. The CDR3 totals 14 residues. This chain's CDR3 is CASSLETGGTEAFF. The CDR3 bases are TGCGCCAGCAGCTTAGAAACGGGTGGCACTGAAGCTTTCTTT.

This sequence joins TRBV7-2 and TRBJ2-1; no firm D call. The CDR3 sequence is 13 residues long. In germline, CDR1 is SGHTA, CDR2 FQGNSA. Trimming removed 5 bases at V and 5 bases at J, with 10 bases between. This CDR3 is CASSQRPNNEQFF. CDR3 sequence (DNA): TGTGCCAGCAGCCAGCGACCCAACAATGAGCAGTTCTTC.

V gene TRBV29-1 combines with J gene TRBJ2-1; no firm D call. The CDR3 extends over 13 amino acids. Trimming cost V 8 bases and J 0 bases, with 11 bases left between them. Germline assignment: CDR1 SQVTM and CDR2 ANQGSEA. CDR3 residues: CSSRSYSYNEQFF. The DNA for the CDR3 is TGCAGCTCTAGATCCTACTCCTACAATGAGCAGTTCTTC.

The V and J genes are TRBV5-1 and TRBJ1-1; D remains unclear. Trimming took 0 bases from V and 6 from J, leaving 6 bases between them. Germline-derived CDR1 and CDR2 are SGHRS and YFSETQ. This CDR3 has 12 residues. In nucleotides, the CDR3 is TGCGCCAGCAGCTTGGGGCTCGCTGAAGCTTTCTTT. It codes for CASSLGLAEAFF.

The genes are TRBV6-6 and TRBJ1-5, with TRBD1 as a possible D gene (5 bases). Germline CDR1 is MNHNY and CDR2 is SVGAGI (reference sequence). The CDR3 is 15 amino acids. Trimming left V 4 bases short and J 4 bases short, with 14 bases between. The CDR3: CASSSARQKNQPQHF. The CDR3 DNA is TGTGCCAGCAGTTCCGCCCGACAGAAGAATCAGCCCCAGCATTTT.

This clonotype was seen more than once but under ten times. The chain joins TRBV27 to TRBJ2-7, with 8 bases fitting TRBD1. J was trimmed by 2 bases and V by 5 bases; bases with no gene match: 17. This CDR3 has 18 residues. Germline V lookup: CDR1 MNHEY, CDR2 SMNVEV (reference sequence). The CDR3 region is CASSVAFPGTGDTYEQYF. As DNA, the CDR3 is TGTGCCAGCAGTGTCGCATTCCCCGGGACAGGTGATACCTACGAGCAGTACTTC.

This clonotype was counted a few times. The chain has TRBV20-1 and TRBJ2-5; D is unclear. The CDR3 totals 13 residues. V lost 1 base to trimming and J lost 2 bases, with 8 bases between them. Germline V gives CDR1 DFQATT, CDR2 SNEGSKA (reference sequence). The CDR3 DNA follows: TGCAGTGCTAGAGGGGCATCACAAGAGACCCAGTACTTC. It encodes CSARGASQETQYF.

The table lists this clonotype with a few counts. This rearrangement joins TRBV4-1 to TRBJ2-2, with unresolved D. This CDR3 contains 16 residues. Looked up from germline, CDR1 is MGHRA and CDR2 is YSYEKL. The V and J ends lost 10 bases and 2 bases respectively, with 20 bases between them. CDR3: CATTLRSGANTGELFF. The CDR3 DNA follows: TGCGCCACTACGTTGAGGTCCGGAGCTAACACCGGGGAGCTGTTTTTT.

On this clonotype: A much larger clone differs by one base, so this may be a read error. The V gene is TRBV6-5, the J gene TRBJ2-6; D possibly corresponds to TRBD1 (6 bases). The CDR3 loop spans 17 amino acids. Trimming stripped 5 bases from V and 8 bases from J, with 22 bases between. Germline values: CDR1 MNHEY, CDR2 SVGAGI. CDR3 nucleotides: TGTGCCAGCAGTCCGAATTGGGGGCACAGGGTAACCAACGTCCTGACTTTC. This encodes CASSPNWGHRVTNVLTF.

The chain has TRBV5-1 and TRBJ2-3; 13 positions match TRBD2. Germline CDR1 is SGHRS and CDR2 is YFSETQ. J lost 3 bases, V lost 4 bases, and 2 bases had no gene match. The CDR3 is 15 residues long. CDR3: CASSRTSGRTDTQYF. CDR3 coding DNA: TGCGCCAGCAGCCGGACTAGCGGGAGAACAGATACGCAGTATTTT.

The chain uses TRBV20-1 and TRBJ1-1; D not certain. CDR3 length: 11 residues. V lost 5 bases and J 0 bases, leaving 4 bases between the germline ends. Germline V gene sequence: CDR1 DFQATT, CDR2 SNEGSKA (reference sequence). The CDR3 is CSAELNTEAFF. The CDR3, as DNA: TGCAGTGCTGAGCTGAACACTGAAGCTTTCTTT.

This clonotype was counted between two and nine times. The genes are TRBV7-9 and TRBJ1-4; 11 positions agree with TRBD1. The CDR3 runs 14 residues. After removal of 5 bases from V and 8 bases from J, the junction contained 4 bases not matched to a gene. The germline gives CDR1 SEHNR, CDR2 FQNEAQ (reference sequence). CDR3 DNA sequence: TGTGCCAGCAGCCACGGACAGGGGGCCGAAAAACTGTTTTTT. Protein product: CASSHGQGAEKLFF.

This clonotype has more than one count but fewer than ten. The chain carries TRBV5-1 and TRBJ1-1; D not certain. Germline CDR1 and CDR2: SGHRS and YFSETQ. The CDR3 totals 15 residues. V lost 0 bases to trimming and J lost 5 bases, with 14 bases between them. The CDR3 region is CASSLVGSPSTEAFF. The CDR3, as DNA: TGCGCCAGCAGCTTGGTAGGTAGCCCAAGTACTGAAGCTTTCTTT.

The gene calls are TRBV20-1 and TRBJ2-1; 8 positions match TRBD1. The CDR3 is 14 amino acids. V shed 3 bases, J shed 6 bases, and the junction held 7 bases outside the gene matches. In germline, CDR1 is DFQATT, CDR2 SNEGSKA (reference sequence). This chain's CDR3 is CSASSGTGSNEQFF. The DNA of the CDR3 is TGCAGTGCTAGCTCCGGGACAGGATCCAATGAGCAGTTCTTC.